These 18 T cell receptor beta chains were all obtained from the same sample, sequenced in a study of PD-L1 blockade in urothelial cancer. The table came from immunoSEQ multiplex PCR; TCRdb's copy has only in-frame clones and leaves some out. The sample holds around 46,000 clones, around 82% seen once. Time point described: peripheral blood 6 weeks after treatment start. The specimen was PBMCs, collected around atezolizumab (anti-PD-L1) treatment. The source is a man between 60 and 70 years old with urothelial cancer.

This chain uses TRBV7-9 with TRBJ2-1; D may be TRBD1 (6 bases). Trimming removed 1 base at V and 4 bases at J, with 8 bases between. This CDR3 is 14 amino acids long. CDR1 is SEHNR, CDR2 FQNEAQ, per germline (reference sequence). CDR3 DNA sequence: TGTGCCAGCAGCTTAGGACAGGATTACAATGAGCAGTTCTTC. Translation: CASSLGQDYNEQFF.

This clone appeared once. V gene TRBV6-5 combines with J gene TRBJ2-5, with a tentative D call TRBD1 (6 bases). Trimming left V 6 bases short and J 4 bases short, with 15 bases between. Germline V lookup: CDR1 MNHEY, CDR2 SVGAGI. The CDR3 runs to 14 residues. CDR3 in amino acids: CASRTGRVRETQYF. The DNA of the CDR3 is TGTGCCAGCAGAACAGGGCGGGTCCGAGAGACCCAGTACTTC.

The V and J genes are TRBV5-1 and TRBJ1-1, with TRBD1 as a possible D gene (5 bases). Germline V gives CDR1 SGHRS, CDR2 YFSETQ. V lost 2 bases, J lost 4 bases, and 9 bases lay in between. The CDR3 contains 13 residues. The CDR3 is CASSFQGGTEAFF. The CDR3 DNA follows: TGCGCCAGCAGCTTTCAGGGTGGCACTGAAGCTTTCTTT.

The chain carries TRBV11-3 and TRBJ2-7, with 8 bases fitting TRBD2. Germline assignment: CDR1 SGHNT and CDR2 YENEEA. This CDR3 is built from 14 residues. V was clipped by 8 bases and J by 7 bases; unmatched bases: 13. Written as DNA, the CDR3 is TGTGCCAGCTCCCCCGGGAGGGGTAATAGGGAGCAGTACTTC. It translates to CASSPGRGNREQYF. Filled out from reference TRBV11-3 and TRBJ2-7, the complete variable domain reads EAGVVQSPRYKIIEKKQPVAFWCNPISGHNTLYWYLQNLGQGPELLIRYENEEAVDDSQLPKDRFSAERLKGVDSTLKIQPAELGDSAVYLCASSPGRGNREQYFGPGTRLTVT.

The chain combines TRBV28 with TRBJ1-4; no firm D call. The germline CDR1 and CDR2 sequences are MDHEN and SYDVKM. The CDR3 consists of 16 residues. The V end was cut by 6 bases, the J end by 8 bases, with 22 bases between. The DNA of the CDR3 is TGTGCCAGCAGCACAACTCGGGGATCATACGGAGAAAAACTGTTTTTT. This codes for CASSTTRGSYGEKLFF.

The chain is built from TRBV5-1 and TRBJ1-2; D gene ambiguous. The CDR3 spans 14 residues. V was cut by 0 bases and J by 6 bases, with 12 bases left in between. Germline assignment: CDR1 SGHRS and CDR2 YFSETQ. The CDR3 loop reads CASSLDARRHGYTF. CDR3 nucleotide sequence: TGCGCCAGCAGCTTGGATGCCAGGAGGCATGGCTACACCTTC. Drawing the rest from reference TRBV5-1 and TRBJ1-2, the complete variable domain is KAGVTQTPRYLIKTRGQQVTLSCSPISGHRSVSWYQQTPGQGLQFLFEYFSETQRNKGNFPGRFSGRQFSNSRSEMNVSTLELGDSALYLCASSLDARRHGYTFGSGTRLTVV.

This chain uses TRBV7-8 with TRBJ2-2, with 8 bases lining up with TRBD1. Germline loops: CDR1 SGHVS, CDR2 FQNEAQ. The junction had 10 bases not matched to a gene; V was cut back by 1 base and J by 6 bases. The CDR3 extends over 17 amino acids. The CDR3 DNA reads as TGTGCCAGCAGCTTAGGCCAGGACAGGGTTTATTCCGGGGAGCTGTTTTTT. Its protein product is CASSLGQDRVYSGELFF.

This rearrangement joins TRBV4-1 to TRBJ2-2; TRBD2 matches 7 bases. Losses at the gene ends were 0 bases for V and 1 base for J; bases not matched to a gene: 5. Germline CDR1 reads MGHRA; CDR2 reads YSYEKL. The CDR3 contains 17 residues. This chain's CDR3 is CASSQDLADVNTGELFF. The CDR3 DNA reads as TGCGCCAGCAGCCAAGATCTAGCGGATGTGAACACCGGGGAGCTGTTTTTT.

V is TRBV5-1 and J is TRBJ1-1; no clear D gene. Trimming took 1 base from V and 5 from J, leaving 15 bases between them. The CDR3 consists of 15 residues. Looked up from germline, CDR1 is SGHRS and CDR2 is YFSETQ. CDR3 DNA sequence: TGCGCCAGCAGCTTGTTGAGTCCCCCTACGACTGAAGCTTTCTTT. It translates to CASSLLSPPTTEAFF. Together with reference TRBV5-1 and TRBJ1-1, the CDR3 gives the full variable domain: KAGVTQTPRYLIKTRGQQVTLSCSPISGHRSVSWYQQTPGQGLQFLFEYFSETQRNKGNFPGRFSGRQFSNSRSEMNVSTLELGDSALYLCASSLLSPPTTEAFFGQGTRLTVV.

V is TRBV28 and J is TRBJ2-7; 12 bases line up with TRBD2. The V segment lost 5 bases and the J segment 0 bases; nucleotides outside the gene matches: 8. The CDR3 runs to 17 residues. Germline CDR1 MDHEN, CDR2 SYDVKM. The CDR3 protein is CASSPPTSGGLSYEQYF. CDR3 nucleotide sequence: TGTGCCAGCAGTCCCCCGACTAGCGGGGGTCTCTCCTACGAGCAGTACTTC.

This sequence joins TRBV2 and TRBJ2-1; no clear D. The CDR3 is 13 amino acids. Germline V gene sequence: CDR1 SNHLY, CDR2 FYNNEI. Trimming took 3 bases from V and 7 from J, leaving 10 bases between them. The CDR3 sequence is CASSERQINEQFF. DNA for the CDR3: TGTGCCAGCAGTGAGAGACAAATTAATGAGCAGTTCTTC.

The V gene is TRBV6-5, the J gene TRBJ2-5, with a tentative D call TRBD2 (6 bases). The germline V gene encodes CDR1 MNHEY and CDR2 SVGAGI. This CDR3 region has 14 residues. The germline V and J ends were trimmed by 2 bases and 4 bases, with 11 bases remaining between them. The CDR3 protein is CASSYGRGGETQYF. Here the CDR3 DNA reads TGTGCCAGCAGTTACGGTCGGGGAGGAGAGACCCAGTACTTC.

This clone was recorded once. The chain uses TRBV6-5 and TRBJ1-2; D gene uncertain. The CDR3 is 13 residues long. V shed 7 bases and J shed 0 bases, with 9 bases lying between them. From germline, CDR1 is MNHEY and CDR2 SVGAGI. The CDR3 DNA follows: TGTGCCAGCACAGAGGGCGCTAACTATGGCTACACCTTC. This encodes CASTEGANYGYTF.

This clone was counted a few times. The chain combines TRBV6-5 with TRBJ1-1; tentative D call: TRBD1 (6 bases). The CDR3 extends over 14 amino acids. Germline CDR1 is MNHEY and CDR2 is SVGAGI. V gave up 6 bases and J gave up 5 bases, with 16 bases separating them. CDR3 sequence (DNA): TGTGCCAGCAGATTCGACAGGTACGGGACTGAAGCTTTCTTT. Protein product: CASRFDRYGTEAFF.

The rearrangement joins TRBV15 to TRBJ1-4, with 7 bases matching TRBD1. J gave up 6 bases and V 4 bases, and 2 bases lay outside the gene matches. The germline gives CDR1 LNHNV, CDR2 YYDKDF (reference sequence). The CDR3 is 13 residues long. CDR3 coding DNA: TGTGCCACCAGCACAGGGGGTCATGAAAAACTGTTTTTT. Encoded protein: CATSTGGHEKLFF.

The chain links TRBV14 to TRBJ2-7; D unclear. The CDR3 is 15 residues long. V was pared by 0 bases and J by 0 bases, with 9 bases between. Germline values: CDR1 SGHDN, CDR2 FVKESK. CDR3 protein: CASSQDPGHSYEQYF. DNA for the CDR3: TGTGCCAGCAGCCAAGATCCTGGGCACTCCTACGAGCAGTACTTC.

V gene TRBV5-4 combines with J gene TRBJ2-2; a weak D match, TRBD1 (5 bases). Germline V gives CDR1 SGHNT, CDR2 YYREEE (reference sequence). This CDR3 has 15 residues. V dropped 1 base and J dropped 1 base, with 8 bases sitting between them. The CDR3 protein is CASSLLGVNTGELFF. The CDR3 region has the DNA TGTGCCAGCAGCTTGTTAGGGGTGAACACCGGGGAGCTGTTTTTT. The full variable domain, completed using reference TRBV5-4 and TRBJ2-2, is ETGVTQSPTHLIKTRGQQVTLRCSSQSGHNTVSWYQQALGQGPQFIFQYYREEENGRGNFPPRFSGLQFPNYSSELNVNALELDDSALYLCASSLLGVNTGELFFGEGSRLTVL.

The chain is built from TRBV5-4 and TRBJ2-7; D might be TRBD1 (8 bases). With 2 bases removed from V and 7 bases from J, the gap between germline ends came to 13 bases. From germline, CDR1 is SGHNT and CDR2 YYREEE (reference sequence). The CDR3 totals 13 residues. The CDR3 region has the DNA TGTGCCAGCAGCTTTAACAGGGGGGGGGAGCAGTACTTC. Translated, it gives CASSFNRGGEQYF. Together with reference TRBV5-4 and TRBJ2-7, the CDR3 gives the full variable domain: ETGVTQSPTHLIKTRGQQVTLRCSSQSGHNTVSWYQQALGQGPQFIFQYYREEENGRGNFPPRFSGLQFPNYSSELNVNALELDDSALYLCASSFNRGGEQYFGPGTRLTVT.